A single sample gave rise to the 13 T cell receptor beta chains below, sequenced in a study of T-cell reconstitution after alpha-beta-depleted transplantation in children. The TCRbeta library incorporated unique molecular identifiers. TCRdb re-analysed the PCR reads in MiXCR, keeping a single row per CDR3 protein. The repertoire holds approximately 170,000 distinct CDR3 sequences, around 10% seen once, with under 15% in the top ten. The sequences come from PBMCs, collected before TCRalphabeta/CD19-depleted stem cell transplant. These receptors were taken from a boy aged 2 to 10 with acute myeloid leukemia, due to receive a stem cell transplant.

This clonotype was picked up many times. The chain has TRBV5-5 and TRBJ2-1, with TRBD2 matching 13 bases. Germline V CDR1 and CDR2: SGHKS, YYEKEE (reference sequence). V lost 3 bases, J lost 8 bases, and 8 bases stayed unmatched. CDR3 length equals 16 residues. CDR3 DNA sequence: TGTGCCAGCAGCTCCAATGGACTAGCGGGAGCAGATGAGCAGTTCTTC. This gives the protein CASSSNGLAGADEQFF.

The count of this clonotype is one. The chain recombines TRBV6-2 or TRBV6-3 with TRBJ2-7; 7 bases map to TRBD2. This CDR3 comprises 16 residues. CDR1 and CDR2 (germline): MNHEY, SVGEGT. The junction had 8 bases not matched to a gene; V was cut back by 0 bases and J by 3 bases. The CDR3 loop reads CASSYSKLATYYEQYF. CDR3 DNA sequence: TGTGCCAGCAGTTACTCGAAACTAGCGACTTACTACGAGCAGTACTTC.

This clonotype was detected only once. A read error may account for a junction end that differs from germline. The CDR3 DNA follows: TGTGCCAGTAGTCCACCCAGGTCGAGCTTCTACAATGACCAGTTCTTC. Translated, it gives CASSPPRSSFYNDQFF. This chain connects TRBV19 to TRBJ2-1, with unresolved D. Germline V gives CDR1 LNHDA, CDR2 SQIVND (reference sequence). The CDR3 spans 16 residues.

This clonotype was detected ten times or more. The gene calls are TRBV12-3 or TRBV12-4 and TRBJ2-1; 9 nucleotides agree with TRBD2. There are 14 residues in the CDR3. J was trimmed by 6 bases and V by 7 bases; bases with no gene match: 7. CDR3 in amino acids: CASTHSGGTNEQFF. DNA for the CDR3: TGTGCCAGCACCCATAGCGGGGGTACCAATGAGCAGTTCTTC.

This clonotype has a count of ten or more. V and J are TRBV12-3 or TRBV12-4 and TRBJ2-1; the D gene is possibly TRBD2 (6 bases). CDR3 length: 14 amino acids. Trimming stripped 2 bases from V and 7 bases from J, with 12 bases between. The CDR3 sequence: CASSLRIGTNEQFF. The CDR3 nucleotides read TGTGCCAGCAGTTTAAGGATAGGGACTAATGAGCAGTTCTTC.

This clonotype was recorded a few times. J is TRBJ2-3 and V is TRBV30; D remains unclear. Germline V lookup: CDR1 GTSNPN, CDR2 SVGIG (reference sequence). The V and J ends lost 4 bases and 4 bases respectively, with 6 bases between them. The CDR3 sequence is 11 residues long. In nucleotides, the CDR3 is TGTGCCTGGATCGCCCCAGATACGCAGTATTTT. Amino acids: CAWIAPDTQYF.

In this sample, this clonotype turned up many times. This rearrangement joins TRBV20-1 to TRBJ2-6; D tentatively fits TRBD1 or TRBD2 (5 bases each). The CDR3 is made up of 12 amino acids. Trimming removed 5 bases at V and 6 bases at J, with 8 bases between. Germline V gene lookup returns CDR1 DFQATT and CDR2 SNEGSKA (reference sequence). The CDR3 nucleotides are TGCAGTGCTTCCGGGACGGCCAACGTCCTGACTTTC. It translates to CSASGTANVLTF.

A note on this clonotype: Given a much more abundant clone one base away, this may be a read error. The CDR3 protein is CATSGQDQPQHF. CDR3 in DNA: TGTGCCACCAGTGGCCAAGATCAGCCCCAGCATTTT. This chain uses TRBV24-1 with TRBJ1-5, with unresolved D. V was pared by 5 bases and J by 5 bases, with 6 bases between. Germline V gene data show CDR1 as KGHDR and CDR2 as SFDVKD. CDR3 length: 12 residues.

This clonotype was found once. Just one base apart from a much larger clone, this may be a read error. The rearrangement joins TRBV27 to TRBJ1-1; tentatively, D is TRBD1 (6 bases). The V gene lost 1 base and the J gene lost 6 bases, with 18 bases spanning the gap. This CDR3 is built from 16 residues. Germline assignment: CDR1 MNHEY and CDR2 SMNVEV (reference sequence). The CDR3 DNA follows: TGTGCCAGCAGTTTATTTATCGGGGGCATTAGAGCTGAAGCTTTCTTT. Protein product: CASSLFIGGIRAEAFF.

This clonotype was picked up many times. The chain is built from TRBV6-1 and TRBJ2-5; D perhaps matches TRBD1 (6 bases). Trimming took off 4 bases at V and 1 base at J, with 10 bases between the two ends. This CDR3 has 14 amino acids. Germline CDR1 MNHNS, CDR2 SASEGT. CDR3 sequence: CASSGRTAQETQYF. CDR3 sequence (DNA): TGTGCCAGCAGTGGTAGGACAGCCCAAGAGACCCAGTACTTC.

Many counts were recorded for this clonotype. The chain couples TRBV7-9 to TRBJ1-2, with 9 nucleotides matching TRBD1. The germline gives CDR1 SEHNR, CDR2 FQNEAQ (reference sequence). This CDR3 contains 15 residues. V lost 5 bases and J lost 3; bases outside the gene matches: 7. The CDR3 nucleotides read TGTGCCAGCAGCCCCACCAGGACAGGGGACTATGGCTACACCTTC. It encodes CASSPTRTGDYGYTF. The full variable domain, rest sourced from reference TRBV7-9 and TRBJ1-2, is DTGVSQNPRHKITKRGQNVTFRCDPISEHNRLYWYRQTLGQGPEFLTYFQNEAQLEKSRLLSDRFSAERPKGSFSTLEIQRTEQGDSAMYLCASSPTRTGDYGYTFGSGTRLTVV.

There are many counts of this clonotype. V and J are TRBV5-1 and TRBJ1-2, with D hard to call. Trimming left V 0 bases short and J 4 bases short, with 13 bases between. The CDR3 loop spans 15 amino acids. Germline CDR1 reads SGHRS; CDR2 reads YFSETQ. The CDR3 coding sequence is TGCGCCAGCAGCTTGGGAGGTGGGGATTTCTATGGCTACACCTTC. Its translation is CASSLGGGDFYGYTF.

This clonotype was picked up many times. The chain has TRBV5-1 and TRBJ2-3, with TRBD2 matching 14 bases. V shed 4 bases, J shed 1 base, and the junction held 2 bases outside the gene matches. The germline CDR1 and CDR2 sequences are SGHRS and YFSETQ. The CDR3 covers 16 residues. CDR3 in amino acids: CASSPGLAGGTDTQYF. The CDR3 DNA sequence: TGCGCCAGCAGCCCGGGACTAGCGGGGGGCACAGATACGCAGTATTTT. Based on the CDR3 plus reference TRBV5-1 and TRBJ2-3, the full variable domain is KAGVTQTPRYLIKTRGQQVTLSCSPISGHRSVSWYQQTPGQGLQFLFEYFSETQRNKGNFPGRFSGRQFSNSRSEMNVSTLELGDSALYLCASSPGLAGGTDTQYFGPGTRLTVL.